In its sample, the clone carrying this T cell receptor (beta chain) was seen once. With random hexamers, roughly 0.5 to 1 ug RNA was reverse transcribed. TCRdb reanalysed the immunoSEQ multiplex PCR reads using MiXCR and keeps one entry per CDR3 protein. The sample includes 95,000 to 150,000 distinct CDR3 sequences, approximately 96% of them seen just once. These data come from a study of CD8 T cells in Susac syndrome. V trimming: 5 bases; J trimming: 7 bases; junction bases outside the gene matches: 13. The CDR3 is 15 amino acids. Germline V gene data show CDR1 as DFQATT and CDR2 as SNEGSKA (reference sequence).

The V call is TRBV20-1, the J call TRBJ2-1; 8 bases align to TRBD2. The specimen sequenced was CD4+ T cells from PBMCs. This TCR derives from a human donor with Susac syndrome. The CDR3 DNA reads as TGCAGTGCTCCACCGGCGGGAGGCTCCTTAAATGAGCAGTTCTTC. Its protein product is CSAPPAGGSLNEQFF.